This T cell receptor (beta chain) was captured in a study of T cell repertoires in cytomegalovirus infection (dated by TCRdb to between 2018 and 2021). Background for the entire study: Alongside well-studied HLA-B-restricted epitopes, the peptide stimulations were aimed at recently identified HLA-C-restricted CMV epitopes, whose presentation resists viral immunomodulation. Donor HLA type was relevant to the analysis, because carriage of CMV infection together with the matching HLA type was indicated by public TCR beta signatures. What the authors observed across the whole study: In the ex vivo response, HLA-C-restricted CMV-specific TCR beta clonotypes were dominant, and in two of eight donors the single most frequent clonotype came from this HLA-C-restricted group. In both this cohort and an independent cohort of some 350 donors, the cumulative frequency of public TCR beta family members distinguished carriers of CMV infection plus the relevant HLA type.

The label giving this sample's treatment or condition can be read as: in vitro stimulation with specific CMV peptide epitopes to enrich CMV-specific T cells. This clonotype occurred a few times. There is no known antigen for this receptor. No much larger clone exists at a distance of one base, and base qualities are not known. Sequenced on an Illumina HiSeq 1500. Using fastp trimming at Q25 and MiXCR clonotype assembly, TCRdb reanalyzed the public sequencing data and kept in-frame beta chains. Merged by CDR3 protein, the rows form single entries marked with the most common genes and DNA. In all, the sample holds around 710,000 distinct CDR3 sequences, and about 27% of those were seen once. The biggest ten clones account for under 15% of the sample. Inclusive of the bounding cysteine and phenylalanine, the CDR3 is 13 residues long. The DNA shown is the 39-base CDR3, in frame from base 1. Deletion took 8 bases off V and 2 bases off J, with a span of 12 bases between the germline ends. Reading the germline V gene gives CDR1 MDHEN and CDR2 SYDVKM.

The TCR was taken from a human donor in good health (CMV status not recorded). Some clones in this sample may be carry-over from other donors' samples. The rearrangement joined TRBV28 to TRBJ2-5; the D assignment is uncertain and may be TRBD1 or TRBD2, with 5 bases supporting each. This sample comprised cultured CD8+ T cells from PBMCs, obtained from culture after CMV antigen stimulation. The DNA sequence is TGTGCCAGCGTCCGGGGCGTTCAAGAGACCCAGTACTTC. This gives the protein CASVRGVQETQYF.